The T cell receptor beta chain under discussion was sequenced for a study of blood T cell repertoires in COVID-19. In the study overall: Donors in the United States, Italy and Spain gave samples during acute or convalescent COVID-19. Nucleic acid was either cDNA or gDNA, and it came from T cells, B-cell-depleted T cells, or PBMCs.

Patients in Seattle were enrolled during active infection, then followed longitudinally. Original processing methods: How many nucleated cells were present was estimated from reference gene primer amplification. The repertoire was sequenced with immunoSEQ multiplex PCR; TCRdb's copy has only in-frame clones and lacks some. That table furnishes V, J and clone size, whereas the DNA furnished D and trimming. The table lists under 250,000 clones, about 83% of them singletons. V lost 0 bases, J lost 1 base, and 4 bases lay in between. CDR3 size: 13 residues. This chain connects TRBV5-3 to TRBJ1-1; D gene uncertain. TRBV5-3 is known as an ORF, though its function is uncertain. The receptor comes from a woman of 80 years or more with COVID-19, enrolled during active disease. The sample was peripheral blood. As DNA, the CDR3 is TGTGCCAGAAGCTTGGTATCGAACACTGAAGCTTTCTTT. Translation: CARSLVSNTEAFF.